This T cell receptor beta chain was observed in a study of blood T cell repertoires in COVID-19. Turning to the study itself: COVID-19 samples collected from the United States, Italy and Spain covered acute and convalescent phases.

From germline, CDR1 is SGHRS and CDR2 YFSETQ. J gave up 2 bases and V 4 bases, and 5 bases lay outside the gene matches. The CDR3 is 14 residues long. The data were produced by immunoSEQ multiplex PCR, yet TCRdb's version contains in-frame clones alone and is incomplete. The table has around 50,000 clones, 65% to 85% seen once. The clonotype was recovered from a man between 65 and 85 years old with acute or convalescent COVID-19. J is TRBJ1-2 and V is TRBV5-1; TRBD1 agrees at 7 bases. The specimen was peripheral blood. The CDR3 DNA is TGCGCCAGCAGCGACAGACAGGGAAACTATGGCTACACCTTC. Translating gives CASSDRQGNYGYTF. The entire variable domain, with the rest obtained from reference TRBV5-1 and TRBJ1-2, is as follows: KAGVTQTPRYLIKTRGQQVTLSCSPISGHRSVSWYQQTPGQGLQFLFEYFSETQRNKGNFPGRFSGRQFSNSRSEMNVSTLELGDSALYLCASSDRQGNYGYTFGSGTRLTVV.